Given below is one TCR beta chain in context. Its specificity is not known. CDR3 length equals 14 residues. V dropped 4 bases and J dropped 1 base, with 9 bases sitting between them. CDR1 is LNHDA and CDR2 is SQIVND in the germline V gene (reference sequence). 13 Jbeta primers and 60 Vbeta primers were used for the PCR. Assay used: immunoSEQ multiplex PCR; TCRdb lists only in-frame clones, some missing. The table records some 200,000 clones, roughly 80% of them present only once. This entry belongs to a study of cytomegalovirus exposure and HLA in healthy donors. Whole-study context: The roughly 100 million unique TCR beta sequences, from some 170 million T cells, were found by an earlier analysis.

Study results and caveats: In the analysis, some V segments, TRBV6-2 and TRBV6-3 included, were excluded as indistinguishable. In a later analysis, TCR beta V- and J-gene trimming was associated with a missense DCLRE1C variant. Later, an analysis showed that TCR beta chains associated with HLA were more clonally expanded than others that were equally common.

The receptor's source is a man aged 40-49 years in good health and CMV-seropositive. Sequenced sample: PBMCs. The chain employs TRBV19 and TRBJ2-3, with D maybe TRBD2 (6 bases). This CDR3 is CASSTTGGTDTQYF. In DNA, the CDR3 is TGTGCCAGTAGTACTACGGGGGGCACAGATACGCAGTATTTT.